This is a list of T cell receptor beta chains from one sample in a study of T-cell reconstitution after alpha-beta-depleted transplantation in children. TCRdb re-called the PCR reads with MiXCR, one entry per CDR3 protein. This table holds about 340,000 distinct CDR3 sequences, around 15% found once. The material sequenced was PBMCs, mostly from graft donor cells, taken 360 days after TCRalphabeta/CD19-depleted stem cell transplant. Receptor source: a male patient between 2 and 10 years old who had a stem cell transplant for acute lymphoblastic leukemia, so the T cells may come from the graft donor. Each CDR3 is given with its conserved first and last residue. The D gene is left open where the match is weak. The size of a clone is reported for some rows only, either as once, few or many, or as a class for expanded clones.

J | D | V | size | length | CDR3 | DNA
TRBJ2-1 | TRBD2 | TRBV7-9 | few | 15 | CASTPGASGSGEQFF | TGTGCCAGCACTCCCGGGGCTAGCGGGAGTGGTGAGCAGTTCTTC
TRBJ2-1 | TRBD2 | TRBV12-3/TRBV12-4 | few | 17 | CASSLYLTSGPYNEQFF | TGTGCCAGCAGTTTATACCTGACTAGCGGACCCTACAATGAGCAGTTCTTC
TRBJ2-7 | TRBD1 | TRBV9 | - | 16 | CASSAGPGQTFYEQYF | TGTGCCAGCAGCGCAGGACCGGGACAGACCTTTTACGAGCAGTACTTC
TRBJ2-1 | - | TRBV9 | few | 17 | CASSGTEGGISYNEQFF | TGTGCCAGCAGCGGTACCGAGGGGGGAATCTCCTACAATGAGCAGTTCTTC
TRBJ2-7 | TRBD1 | TRBV28 | many | 13 | CASRGQGSREQYF | TGTGCCAGCAGGGGACAGGGGTCGCGCGAGCAGTACTTC
TRBJ2-7 | TRBD2 | TRBV28 | few | 15 | CASHTALAGVYEQYF | TGTGCCAGCCATACCGCCCTAGCGGGAGTCTACGAGCAGTACTTC
TRBJ2-7 | - | TRBV28 | few | 12 | CASRLGQNEQYF | TGTGCCAGCAGGCTCGGACAGAACGAGCAGTACTTC
TRBJ2-5 | - | TRBV12-3/TRBV12-4 | many | 15 | CASSRFRDTQETQYF | TGTGCCAGCAGCCGCTTCCGGGACACCCAAGAGACCCAGTACTTC
TRBJ2-7 | - | TRBV12-3/TRBV12-4 | - | 16 | CASSLGQGQLIYEQYF | TGTGCCAGCAGTTTAGGGCAGGGCCAATTAATCTACGAGCAGTACTTC
TRBJ2-2 | - | TRBV20-1 | - | 13 | CSASHRFRGELFF | TGCAGTGCCTCGCACAGGTTTAGGGGGGAGCTGTTTTTT
TRBJ2-1 | - | TRBV14 | - | 15 | CASSPARWTSTEQFF | TGTGCCAGCAGCCCCGCGAGGTGGACGTCCACTGAGCAGTTCTTC
TRBJ1-5 | - | TRBV15 | few | 15 | CATSRAGGGNQPQHF | TGTGCCACCAGCAGAGCCGGTGGGGGCAATCAGCCCCAGCATTTT
TRBJ2-7 | - | TRBV16 | - | 15 | CASSQGDSHPYEQYF | TGTGCCAGCAGCCAAGGGGACTCCCATCCCTACGAGCAGTACTTC
TRBJ2-5 | TRBD1 | TRBV28 | medium-sized | 14 | CASSSGGEKETQYF | TGTGCCAGCAGTTCAGGGGGCGAAAAAGAGACCCAGTACTTC
TRBJ1-6 | - | TRBV10-3 | few | 13 | CAISGYSGSPLHF | TGTGCCATCAGTGGTTACAGTGGTTCACCCCTCCACTTT
TRBJ2-1 | - | TRBV20-1 | - | 14 | CSVLPRDSYNEQFF | TGCAGTGTTCTCCCGCGGGACTCCTACAATGAGCAGTTCTTC
TRBJ2-7 | TRBD1 | TRBV28 | - | 18 | CASSSTRLTTGGPYEQYF | TGTGCCAGCAGTTCCACTAGGCTTACTACAGGGGGTCCTTACGAGCAGTACTTC
TRBJ2-5 | - | TRBV4-3 | - | 13 | CASSHRHQETQYF | TGCGCCAGCAGCCACAGACACCAAGAGACCCAGTACTTC
TRBJ1-3 | TRBD1 | TRBV7-9 | - | 17 | CASSLGFGTGPGNTIYF | TGTGCCAGCAGCTTAGGCTTTGGGACAGGGCCTGGAAACACCATATATTTT
TRBJ1-2 | - | TRBV20-1 | - | 14 | CSARMPGAAYGYTF | TGCAGTGCTAGAATGCCGGGGGCGGCCTATGGCTACACCTTC
TRBJ2-1 | - | TRBV6-2/TRBV6-3 | few | 12 | CASSYPRVQQFF | TGTGCCAGCAGTTACCCGCGGGTCCAGCAGTTCTTC
TRBJ1-1 | - | TRBV4-3 | few | 15 | CASSQDEGGNTEAFF | TGCGCCAGCAGCCAAGATGAGGGCGGGAACACTGAAGCTTTCTTT
TRBJ2-6 | TRBD1 | TRBV18 | - | 16 | CASSPGQGTGANVLTF | TGTGCCAGCTCACCGGGACAGGGCACTGGGGCCAACGTCCTGACTTTC
TRBJ2-7 | TRBD1 | TRBV20-1 | many | 12 | CSAQDRGREQYF | TGCAGTGCTCAGGACAGGGGGCGAGAGCAGTACTTC
TRBJ2-5 | TRBD1 | TRBV28 | few | 15 | CASSFRDRWMETQYF | TGTGCCAGCAGTTTCCGGGACAGGTGGATGGAGACCCAGTACTTC
TRBJ2-7 | TRBD1 | TRBV7-9 | - | 16 | CASSPQQGRNTYEQYF | TGTGCCAGCAGCCCCCAACAGGGGCGTAATACCTACGAGCAGTACTTC
TRBJ2-3 | - | TRBV18 | - | 15 | CASSHLFGTKSTQYF | TGTGCCAGCTCACACTTATTTGGGACGAAAAGTACGCAGTATTTT
TRBJ1-1 | - | TRBV6-5 | few | 15 | CASSYPGQIGTEAFF | TGTGCCAGCAGTTACCCAGGACAGATAGGCACTGAAGCTTTCTTT
TRBJ2-5 | TRBD2 | TRBV10-2 | - | 13 | CASRTSGIETQYF | TGCGCCTCACGGACTAGCGGGATCGAGACCCAGTACTTC
TRBJ2-1 | - | TRBV6-1 | - | 16 | CASSGGKGSRYNEQFF | TGTGCCAGCAGTGGAGGCAAGGGAAGCCGTTACAATGAGCAGTTCTTC
TRBJ2-7 | TRBD1 | TRBV20-1 | many | 15 | CSARDIMQGAHEQYF | TGCAGTGCTAGAGATATAATGCAGGGGGCCCACGAGCAGTACTTC
TRBJ2-7 | TRBD2 | TRBV28 | - | 15 | CASSLRLAGVYEQYF | TGTGCCAGCAGTTTACGACTAGCGGGAGTTTACGAGCAGTACTTC
TRBJ1-2 | - | TRBV13 | few | 13 | CASSANDMDGYTF | TGTGCCAGCAGCGCAAACGACATGGATGGCTACACCTTC
TRBJ2-3 | - | TRBV6-2/TRBV6-3 | many | 14 | CASSYLSRLDTQYF | TGTGCCAGCAGTTATTTGAGCCGCCTAGATACGCAGTATTTT
TRBJ2-2 | - | TRBV4-3 | few | 16 | CASSQDAGRVHRELFF | TGCGCCAGCAGCCAGGACGCGGGGAGAGTTCACCGGGAGCTGTTTTTT
TRBJ1-1 | - | TRBV4-1 | few | 15 | CASSQAGITLSEAFF | TGCGCCAGCAGCCAAGCCGGGATCACCCTATCTGAAGCTTTCTTT
TRBJ1-6 | - | TRBV10-3 | many | 14 | CATKDSSYNSPLHF | TGTGCCACTAAGGACAGCTCCTATAATTCACCCCTCCACTTT
TRBJ1-2 | TRBD1 | TRBV12-3/TRBV12-4 | once | 17 | CASSLMDRGRVGYGYTF | TGTGCCAGCAGTTTAATGGACAGGGGGCGCGTCGGCTATGGCTACACCTTC
TRBJ2-2 | - | TRBV4-3 | - | 17 | CASSQDKWQAHTGELFF | TGCGCCAGCAGCCAAGATAAGTGGCAGGCCCACACCGGGGAGCTGTTTTTT
TRBJ2-1 | TRBD2 | TRBV7-3 | many | 15 | CASSSTSGRGHEQFF | TGTGCCAGCAGTTCAACTAGCGGGAGGGGTCATGAGCAGTTCTTC
TRBJ2-5 | TRBD2 | TRBV7-9 | many | 14 | CASSFGRARETQYF | TGTGCCAGCAGCTTTGGGAGGGCCAGGGAGACCCAGTACTTC
TRBJ2-1 | - | TRBV10-3 | many | 18 | CAISKGASGSSSYNEQFF | TGTGCCATCAGTAAGGGGGCTAGCGGCTCAAGCTCCTACAATGAGCAGTTCTTC
TRBJ2-1 | TRBD2 | TRBV2 | - | 15 | CASGRTSIPGYEQFF | TGTGCCAGCGGTAGGACTAGCATCCCCGGCTATGAGCAGTTCTTC
TRBJ2-1 | - | TRBV7-9 | - | 15 | CASSLVVSIYNEQFF | TGTGCCAGCAGCTTAGTAGTTAGTATCTACAATGAGCAGTTCTTC
TRBJ1-1 | - | TRBV12-3/TRBV12-4 | few | 15 | CASTPLRYRETEAFF | TGTGCCAGCACCCCTTTGCGGTACAGGGAAACTGAAGCTTTCTTT
TRBJ2-1 | TRBD2 | TRBV7-9 | few | 15 | CASRLGLAGNNEQFF | TGTGCCAGCAGGCTCGGACTAGCGGGAAACAATGAGCAGTTCTTC
TRBJ2-3 | TRBD2 | TRBV7-3 | - | 14 | CASSSGGDTDTQYF | TGTGCCAGCTCCTCTGGGGGGGACACAGATACGCAGTATTTT
TRBJ2-7 | - | TRBV27 | few | 12 | CASSRGDYEQYF | TGTGCCAGCAGTAGGGGGGATTACGAGCAGTACTTC
TRBJ2-4 | TRBD1 | TRBV2 | - | 15 | CASRAGTARPNIQYF | TGTGCCAGCAGGGCAGGGACAGCGAGACCAAACATTCAGTACTTC
TRBJ2-1 | - | TRBV20-1 | - | 11 | CSASWGARGFF | TGCAGTGCTAGTTGGGGGGCCAGAGGGTTCTTC
TRBJ2-5 | TRBD1 | TRBV4-2 | - | 17 | CASSQDGQGGHQETQYF | TGTGCCAGCAGCCAAGATGGACAGGGCGGACATCAAGAGACCCAGTACTTC
TRBJ2-7 | TRBD2 | TRBV4-1 | - | 13 | CASSHWGGSEQYF | TGCGCCAGCAGCCATTGGGGGGGGAGCGAGCAGTACTTC
TRBJ2-7 | - | TRBV21-1 | - | 17 | CASSKLLTSGASYEQYF | TGTGCCAGCAGCAAACTTTTAACTAGCGGGGCCTCCTACGAGCAGTACTTC
TRBJ2-3 | - | TRBV20-1 | - | 13 | CSARRAWTDTQYF | TGCAGTGCTAGGAGGGCTTGGACAGATACGCAGTATTTT
TRBJ2-1 | - | TRBV3-1 | many | 16 | CASSQRRGASYNEQFF | TGTGCCAGCAGCCAACGGAGGGGCGCGTCCTACAATGAGCAGTTCTTC
TRBJ2-7 | - | TRBV7-9 | few | 15 | CASGIAYRATYEQYF | TGTGCCAGCGGAATTGCCTACAGGGCTACCTACGAGCAGTACTTC